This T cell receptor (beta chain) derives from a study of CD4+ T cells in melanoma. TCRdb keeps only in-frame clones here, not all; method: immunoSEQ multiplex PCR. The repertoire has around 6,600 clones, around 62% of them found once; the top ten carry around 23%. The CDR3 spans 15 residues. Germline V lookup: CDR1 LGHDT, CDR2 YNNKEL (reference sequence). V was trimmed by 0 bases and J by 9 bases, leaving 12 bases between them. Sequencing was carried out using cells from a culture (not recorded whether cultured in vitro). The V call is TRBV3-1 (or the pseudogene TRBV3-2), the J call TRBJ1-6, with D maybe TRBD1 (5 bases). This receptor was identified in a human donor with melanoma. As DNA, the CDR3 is TGTGCCAGCAGCCAAGACGGAGGGGCTAGTTCACCCCTCCACTTT. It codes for CASSQDGGASSPLHF.